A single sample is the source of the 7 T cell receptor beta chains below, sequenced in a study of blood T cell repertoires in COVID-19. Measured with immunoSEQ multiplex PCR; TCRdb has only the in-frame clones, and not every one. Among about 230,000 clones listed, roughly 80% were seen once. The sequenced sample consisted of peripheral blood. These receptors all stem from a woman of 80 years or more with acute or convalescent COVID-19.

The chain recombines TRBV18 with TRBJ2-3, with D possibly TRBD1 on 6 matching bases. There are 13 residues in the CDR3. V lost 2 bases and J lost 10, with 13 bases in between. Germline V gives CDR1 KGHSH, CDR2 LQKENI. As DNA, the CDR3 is TGTGCCAGCTCACCAATTCGGGACAAGCCGCAGTATTTT. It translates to CASSPIRDKPQYF.

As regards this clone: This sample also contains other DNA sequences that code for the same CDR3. CDR3 in DNA: TGTGCCAGCAGCCAAGACCCAAGGGGTGGCTACACCTTC. Protein product: CASSQDPRGGYTF. The chain joins TRBV3-1 (or the pseudogene TRBV3-2) to TRBJ1-2; the D gene is possibly TRBD1 (5 bases). V was clipped by 0 bases and J by 7 bases, with 9 bases between them. Germline CDR1 and CDR2: LGHDT and YNNKEL (reference sequence). This CDR3 is built from 13 residues.

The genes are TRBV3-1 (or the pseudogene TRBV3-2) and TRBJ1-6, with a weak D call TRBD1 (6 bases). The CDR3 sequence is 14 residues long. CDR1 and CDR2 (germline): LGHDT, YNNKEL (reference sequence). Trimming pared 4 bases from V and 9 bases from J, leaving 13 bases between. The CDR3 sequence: CASSPQGSSSPLHF. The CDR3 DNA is TGTGCCAGCAGCCCACAGGGTAGTTCTTCACCCCTCCACTTT.

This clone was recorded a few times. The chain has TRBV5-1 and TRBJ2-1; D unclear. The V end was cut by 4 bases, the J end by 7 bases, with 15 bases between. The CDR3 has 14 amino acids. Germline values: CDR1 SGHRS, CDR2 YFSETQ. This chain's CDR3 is CASSAEAPVNEQFF. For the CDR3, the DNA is TGCGCCAGCAGCGCGGAAGCCCCGGTGAATGAGCAGTTCTTC. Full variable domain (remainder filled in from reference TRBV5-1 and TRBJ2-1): KAGVTQTPRYLIKTRGQQVTLSCSPISGHRSVSWYQQTPGQGLQFLFEYFSETQRNKGNFPGRFSGRQFSNSRSEMNVSTLELGDSALYLCASSAEAPVNEQFFGPGTRLTVL.

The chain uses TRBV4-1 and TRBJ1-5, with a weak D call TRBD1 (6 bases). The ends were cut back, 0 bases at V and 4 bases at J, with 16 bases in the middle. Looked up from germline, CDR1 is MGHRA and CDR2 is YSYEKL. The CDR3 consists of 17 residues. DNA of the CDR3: TGCGCCAGCAGCCAAGAGACCCCAGGGGCGTATAATCAGCCCCAGCATTTT. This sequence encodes CASSQETPGAYNQPQHF.

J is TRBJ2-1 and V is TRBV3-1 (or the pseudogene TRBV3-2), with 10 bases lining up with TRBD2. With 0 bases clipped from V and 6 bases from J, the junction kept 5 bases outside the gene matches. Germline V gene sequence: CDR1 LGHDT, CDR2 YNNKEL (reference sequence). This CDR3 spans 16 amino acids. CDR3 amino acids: CASSQELAGVANEQFF. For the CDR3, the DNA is TGTGCCAGCAGCCAAGAGCTAGCGGGAGTAGCCAATGAGCAGTTCTTC.

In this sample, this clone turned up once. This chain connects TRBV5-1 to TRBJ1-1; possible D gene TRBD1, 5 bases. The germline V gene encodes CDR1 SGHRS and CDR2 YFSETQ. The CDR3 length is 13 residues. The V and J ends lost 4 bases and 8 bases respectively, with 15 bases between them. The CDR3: CASSPTEAGEAFF. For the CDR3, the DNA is TGCGCCAGCAGCCCGACAGAAGCTGGGGAAGCTTTCTTT.